This passage covers 8 T cell receptor beta chains from one sample sequenced in a study of beta chain features in type 1 diabetes. Overall study results and limits: Among all four CD4+ subsets, Type 1 diabetes patients had TCRB CDR3s that were moderately but significantly shorter.

These receptors lack a known antigen. As every portion of the isolated RNA was reverse transcribed, the sequencing read expressed TCRB transcripts. The data were produced by immunoSEQ multiplex PCR, yet TCRdb's version contains in-frame clones alone and is incomplete. The sample holds 400,000 or so clones; approximately 12% are singletons and the top ten take 0.01%. Sequenced sample: naive CD4+ T cells from blood. These receptors originate from a woman aged 18-30 years with type 1 diabetes.

About this clone: The sample carries other DNA sequences with the same CDR3. The genes are TRBV6-5 and TRBJ2-5; the D is unclear. The germline V and J ends were trimmed by 5 bases and 1 base, with 2 bases remaining between them. This CDR3 spans 11 amino acids. Germline V gene lookup returns CDR1 MNHEY and CDR2 SVGAGI. The CDR3: CASSRQETQYF. The CDR3 DNA sequence: TGTGCCAGCAGTCGCCAAGAGACCCAGTACTTC.

The rearrangement joins TRBV29-1 to TRBJ2-3, with D perhaps TRBD1 (5 bases). Germline V gene lookup returns CDR1 SQVTM and CDR2 ANQGSEA. V was clipped by 3 bases and J by 3 bases, with 13 bases between them. The CDR3 covers 14 residues. The CDR3 sequence: CSVEQGSGTDTQYF. The CDR3 DNA is TGCAGCGTTGAGCAGGGAAGTGGGACAGATACGCAGTATTTT.

V and J are TRBV5-4 and TRBJ2-5; D uncertain. This CDR3 is built from 11 residues. Germline lookup yields CDR1 SGHNT and CDR2 YYREEE (reference sequence). V lost 2 bases, J lost 6 bases, and 5 bases lay in between. The DNA of the CDR3 is TGTGCCAGCAGCTTACAAAAGACCCAGTACTTC. Amino acid sequence: CASSLQKTQYF.

This clone was seen more than once but under ten times. V usage is TRBV9 and J usage is TRBJ2-5, with TRBD1 identical over 7 bases. The CDR3 contains 14 residues. V gave up 2 bases and J gave up 2 bases; unmatched junction bases: 3. Germline values: CDR1 SGDLS, CDR2 YYNGEE. DNA for the CDR3: TGTGCCAGCAGCGTGGACAGGATTCAAGAGACCCAGTACTTC. It is translated as CASSVDRIQETQYF.

This clone was picked up a small number of times. V usage is TRBV5-4 and J usage is TRBJ2-1; D might be TRBD2 (6 bases). Trimming left V 4 bases short and J 14 bases short, with 13 bases between. Per germline, CDR1 SGHNT and CDR2 YYREEE (reference sequence). CDR3 length equals 11 residues. The CDR3 loop reads CASSPRKREFF. The CDR3 DNA reads as TGTGCCAGCAGCCCCCGTAAGCGGGAGTTCTTC. The full variable domain, completed using reference TRBV5-4 and TRBJ2-1, is ETGVTQSPTHLIKTRGQQVTLRCSSQSGHNTVSWYQQALGQGPQFIFQYYREEENGRGNFPPRFSGLQFPNYSSELNVNALELDDSALYLCASSPRKREFFGPGTRLTVL.

The chain recombines TRBV27 with TRBJ1-4; D gene ambiguous. The CDR3 is 15 amino acids. The germline V gene encodes CDR1 MNHEY and CDR2 SMNVEV (reference sequence). V dropped 1 base and J dropped 7 bases, with 13 bases sitting between them. In DNA, the CDR3 is TGTGCCAGCAGTTTATACTGGAAGACGGGTGAAAAACTGTTTTTT. It codes for CASSLYWKTGEKLFF.

Comments on this clone: The junction and the germline gene differ at one end; a read error may be behind it. Distinct nucleotide sequences in the sample also encode this CDR3. This chain uses TRBV30 with TRBJ2-5; D may be TRBD2 (7 bases). The CDR3 is 13 amino acids. Germline CDR1 is GTSNPN and CDR2 is SVGIG (reference sequence). The CDR3 DNA is TGTGCCTGGAGTCATCGGGGGGCGCAGACGCAGTACTTC. Translating it yields CAWSHRGAQTQYF.

This clone was picked up a small number of times. The V gene is TRBV19, the J gene TRBJ1-2, with D possibly being TRBD1 (5 bases). V lost 6 bases to trimming and J lost 3 bases, with 17 bases between them. The CDR3 is 15 residues long. Germline lookup yields CDR1 LNHDA and CDR2 SQIVND (reference sequence). CDR3 region: CASRPGGASHYGYTF. The CDR3 DNA sequence: TGTGCCAGTAGGCCGGGCGGGGCCAGTCACTATGGCTACACCTTC.